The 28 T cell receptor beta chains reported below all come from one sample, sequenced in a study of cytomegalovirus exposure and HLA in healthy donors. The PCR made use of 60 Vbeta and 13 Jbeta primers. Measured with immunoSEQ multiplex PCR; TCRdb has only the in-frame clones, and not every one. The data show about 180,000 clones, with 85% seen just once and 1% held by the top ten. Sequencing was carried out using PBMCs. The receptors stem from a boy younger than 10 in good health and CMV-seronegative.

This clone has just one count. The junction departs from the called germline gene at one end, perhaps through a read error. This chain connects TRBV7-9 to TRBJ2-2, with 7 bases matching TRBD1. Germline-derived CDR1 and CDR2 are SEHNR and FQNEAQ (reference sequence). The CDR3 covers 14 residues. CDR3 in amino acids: CSSSTRQGPGELFF. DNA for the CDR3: TGTTCCAGCAGCACTCGACAGGGACCCGGGGAGCTGTTTTTT.

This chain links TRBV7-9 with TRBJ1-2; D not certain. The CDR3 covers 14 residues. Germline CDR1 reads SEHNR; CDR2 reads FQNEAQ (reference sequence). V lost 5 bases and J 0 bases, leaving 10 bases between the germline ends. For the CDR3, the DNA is TGTGCCAGCAGCCGCGGGGTTACTAACTATGGCTACACCTTC. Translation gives CASSRGVTNYGYTF. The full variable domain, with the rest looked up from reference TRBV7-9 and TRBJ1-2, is DTGVSQNPRHKITKRGQNVTFRCDPISEHNRLYWYRQTLGQGPEFLTYFQNEAQLEKSRLLSDRFSAERPKGSFSTLEIQRTEQGDSAMYLCASSRGVTNYGYTFGSGTRLTVV.

The chain's CDR3 is CAWRVDGQVQTGELFF. The DNA for the CDR3 is TGTGCCTGGAGGGTAGATGGACAGGTCCAGACCGGGGAGCTGTTTTTT. The chain carries TRBV30 and TRBJ2-2; 7 bases map to TRBD1. Unmatched junction bases numbered 12, after V lost 3 bases and J lost 5 bases. The germline V gene has CDR1 GTSNPN and CDR2 SVGIG (reference sequence). CDR3 length: 16 residues.

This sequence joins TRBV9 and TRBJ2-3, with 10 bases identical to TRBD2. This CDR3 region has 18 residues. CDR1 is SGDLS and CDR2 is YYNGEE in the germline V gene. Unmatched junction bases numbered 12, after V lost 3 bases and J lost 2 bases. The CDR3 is CASSANPPLAGATDTQYF. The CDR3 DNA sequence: TGTGCCAGCAGCGCCAATCCCCCGCTAGCGGGAGCCACAGATACGCAGTATTTT.

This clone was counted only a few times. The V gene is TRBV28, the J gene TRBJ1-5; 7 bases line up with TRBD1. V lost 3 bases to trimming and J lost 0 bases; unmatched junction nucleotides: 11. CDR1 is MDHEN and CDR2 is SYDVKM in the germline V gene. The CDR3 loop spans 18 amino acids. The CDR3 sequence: CASSFGPGGSYSNQPQHF. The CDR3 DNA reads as TGTGCCAGCAGTTTTGGGCCAGGGGGTTCTTATAGCAATCAGCCCCAGCATTTT.

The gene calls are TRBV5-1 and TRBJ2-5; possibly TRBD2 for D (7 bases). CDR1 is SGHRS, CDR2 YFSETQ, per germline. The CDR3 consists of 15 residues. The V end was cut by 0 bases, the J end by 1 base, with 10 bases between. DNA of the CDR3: TGCGCCAGCAGCTTGGGGGGAGGGGGCCAAGAGACCCAGTACTTC. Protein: CASSLGGGGQETQYF.

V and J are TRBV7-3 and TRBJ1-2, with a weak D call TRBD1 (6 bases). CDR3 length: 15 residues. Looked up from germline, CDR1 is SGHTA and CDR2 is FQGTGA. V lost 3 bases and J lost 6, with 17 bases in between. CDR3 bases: TGTGCCAGCAGCTTGGACAGATCGTTTGCTCATGGCTACACCTTC. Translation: CASSLDRSFAHGYTF.

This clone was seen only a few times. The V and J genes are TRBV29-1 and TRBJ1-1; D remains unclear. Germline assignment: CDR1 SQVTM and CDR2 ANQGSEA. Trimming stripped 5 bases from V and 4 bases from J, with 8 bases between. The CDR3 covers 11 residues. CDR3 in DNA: TGCAGCGTTTCCCGACTCACTGAAGCTTTCTTT. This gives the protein CSVSRLTEAFF.

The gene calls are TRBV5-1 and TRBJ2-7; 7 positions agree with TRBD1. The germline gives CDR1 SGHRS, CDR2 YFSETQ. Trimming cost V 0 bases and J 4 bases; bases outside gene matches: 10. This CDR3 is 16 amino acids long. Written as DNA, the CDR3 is TGCGCCAGCAGCTTGGACCCGGGACAGAGAGCTTACGAGCAGTACTTC. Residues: CASSLDPGQRAYEQYF.

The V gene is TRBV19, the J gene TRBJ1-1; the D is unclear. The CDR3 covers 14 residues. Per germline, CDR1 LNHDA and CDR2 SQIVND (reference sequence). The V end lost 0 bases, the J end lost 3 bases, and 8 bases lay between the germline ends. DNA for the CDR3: TGTGCCAGTAGTATAGATCGCGGGGACACTGAAGCTTTCTTT. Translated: CASSIDRGDTEAFF. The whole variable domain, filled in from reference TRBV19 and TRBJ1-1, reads DGGITQSPKYLFRKEGQNVTLSCEQNLNHDAMYWYRQDPGQGLRLIYYSQIVNDFQKGDIAEGYSVSREKKESFPLTVTSAQKNPTAFYLCASSIDRGDTEAFFGQGTRLTVV.

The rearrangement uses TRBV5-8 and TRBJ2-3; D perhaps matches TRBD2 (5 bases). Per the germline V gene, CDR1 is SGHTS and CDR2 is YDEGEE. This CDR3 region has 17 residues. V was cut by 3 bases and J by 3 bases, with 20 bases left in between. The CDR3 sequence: CASSSGVDLGGTDTQYF. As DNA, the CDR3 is TGTGCCAGCAGCTCCGGGGTCGATCTTGGCGGAACAGATACGCAGTATTTT.

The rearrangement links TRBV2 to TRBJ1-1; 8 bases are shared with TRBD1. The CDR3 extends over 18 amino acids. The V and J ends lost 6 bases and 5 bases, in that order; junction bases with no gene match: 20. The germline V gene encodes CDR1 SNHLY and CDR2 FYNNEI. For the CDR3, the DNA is TGTGCCAGCAGCGACCTCTTAGTGCAGGGGGCGGTGGAAACTGAAGCTTTCTTT. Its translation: CASSDLLVQGAVETEAFF.

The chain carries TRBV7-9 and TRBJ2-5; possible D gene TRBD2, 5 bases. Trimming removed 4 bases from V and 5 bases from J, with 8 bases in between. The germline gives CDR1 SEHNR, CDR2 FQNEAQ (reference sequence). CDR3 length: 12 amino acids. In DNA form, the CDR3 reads TGTGCCAGCAGCTCGACTACCGAGACCCAGTACTTC. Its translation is CASSSTTETQYF.

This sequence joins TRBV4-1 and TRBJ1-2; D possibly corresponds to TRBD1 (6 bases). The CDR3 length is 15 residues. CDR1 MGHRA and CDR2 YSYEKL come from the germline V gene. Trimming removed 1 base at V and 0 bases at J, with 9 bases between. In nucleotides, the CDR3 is TGCGCCAGCAGCCAAGGCCAGGGGTCTAACTATGGCTACACCTTC. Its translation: CASSQGQGSNYGYTF.

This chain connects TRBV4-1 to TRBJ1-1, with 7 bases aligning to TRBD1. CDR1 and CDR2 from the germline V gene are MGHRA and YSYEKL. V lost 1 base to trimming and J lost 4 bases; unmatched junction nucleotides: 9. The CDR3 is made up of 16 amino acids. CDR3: CASSQGRGTVITEAFF. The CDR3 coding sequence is TGCGCCAGCAGCCAAGGGCGAGGGACAGTCATCACTGAAGCTTTCTTT.

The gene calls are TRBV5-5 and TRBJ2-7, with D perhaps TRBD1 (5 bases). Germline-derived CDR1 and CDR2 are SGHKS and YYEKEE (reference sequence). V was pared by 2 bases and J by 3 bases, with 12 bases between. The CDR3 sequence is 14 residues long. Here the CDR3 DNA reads TGTGCCAGCAGCTTCGTCCAGGGTGGCTACGAGCAGTACTTC. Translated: CASSFVQGGYEQYF.

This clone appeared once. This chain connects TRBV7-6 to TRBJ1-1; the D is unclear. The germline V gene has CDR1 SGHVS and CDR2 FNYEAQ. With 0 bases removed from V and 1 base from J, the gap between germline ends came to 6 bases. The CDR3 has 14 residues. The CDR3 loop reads CASSLAQKNTEAFF. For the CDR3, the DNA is TGTGCCAGCAGCTTAGCGCAGAAGAACACTGAAGCTTTCTTT.

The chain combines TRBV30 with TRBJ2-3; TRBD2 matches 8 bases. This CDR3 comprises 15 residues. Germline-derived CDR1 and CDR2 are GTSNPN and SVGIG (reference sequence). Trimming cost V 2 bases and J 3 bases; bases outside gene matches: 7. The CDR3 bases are TGTGCCTGGAGTCGACTAGCGTCACCGACAGATACGCAGTATTTT. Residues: CAWSRLASPTDTQYF.

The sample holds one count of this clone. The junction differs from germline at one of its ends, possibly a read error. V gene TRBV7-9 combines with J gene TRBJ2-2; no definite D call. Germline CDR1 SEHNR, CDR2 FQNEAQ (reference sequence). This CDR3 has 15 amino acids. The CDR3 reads CSSSLAARNTGELFF. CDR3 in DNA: TGTTCCAGCAGCTTAGCCGCGCGAAACACCGGGGAGCTGTTTTTT.

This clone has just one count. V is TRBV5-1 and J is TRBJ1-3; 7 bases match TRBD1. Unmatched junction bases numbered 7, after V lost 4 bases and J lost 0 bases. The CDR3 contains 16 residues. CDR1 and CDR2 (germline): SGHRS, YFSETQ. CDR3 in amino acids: CASSRGQAGSGNTIYF. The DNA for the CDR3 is TGCGCCAGCAGCCGCGGACAGGCGGGCTCTGGAAACACCATATATTTT.

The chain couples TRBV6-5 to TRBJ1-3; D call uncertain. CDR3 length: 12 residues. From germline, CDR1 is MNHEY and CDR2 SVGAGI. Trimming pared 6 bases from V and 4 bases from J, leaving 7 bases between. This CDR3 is CASREPGNTIYF. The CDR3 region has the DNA TGTGCCAGCAGAGAGCCGGGAAACACCATATATTTT.

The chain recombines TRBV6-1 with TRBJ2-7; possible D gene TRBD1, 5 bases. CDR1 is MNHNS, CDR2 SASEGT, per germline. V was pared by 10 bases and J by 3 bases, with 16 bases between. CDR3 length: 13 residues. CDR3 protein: CATSLGAGYEQYV. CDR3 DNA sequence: TGTGCCACCAGCCTTGGGGCAGGCTACGAGCAGTACGTC.

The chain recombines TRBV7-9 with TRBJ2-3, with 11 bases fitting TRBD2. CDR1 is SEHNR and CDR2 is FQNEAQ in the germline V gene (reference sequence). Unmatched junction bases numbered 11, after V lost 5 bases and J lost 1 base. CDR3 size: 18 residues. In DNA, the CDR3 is TGTGCCAGCAGCCCGGCGCCTAGCGGGAGGTTTGGCACAGATACGCAGTATTTT. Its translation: CASSPAPSGRFGTDTQYF.

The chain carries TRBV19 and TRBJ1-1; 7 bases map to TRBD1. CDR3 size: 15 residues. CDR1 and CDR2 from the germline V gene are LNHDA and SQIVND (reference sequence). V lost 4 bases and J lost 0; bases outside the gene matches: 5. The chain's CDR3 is CASSTTGTVNTEAFF. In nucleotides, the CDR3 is TGTGCCAGTAGTACGACCGGGACAGTGAACACTGAAGCTTTCTTT.

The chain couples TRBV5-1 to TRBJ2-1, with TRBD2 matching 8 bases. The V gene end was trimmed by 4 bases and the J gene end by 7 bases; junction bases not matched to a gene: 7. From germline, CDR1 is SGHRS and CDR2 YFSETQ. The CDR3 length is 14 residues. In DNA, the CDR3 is TGCGCCAGCAGCGTCGGGAGGGCCTTAAATGAGCAGTTCTTC. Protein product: CASSVGRALNEQFF.

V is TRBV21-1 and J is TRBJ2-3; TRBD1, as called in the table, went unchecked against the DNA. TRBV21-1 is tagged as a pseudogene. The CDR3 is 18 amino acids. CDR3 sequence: CASSNLGTGFYSTDTQYF. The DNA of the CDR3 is TGTGCCAGCAGCAACCTTGGGACAGGGTTCTACTCCACAGATACGCAGTATTTT.

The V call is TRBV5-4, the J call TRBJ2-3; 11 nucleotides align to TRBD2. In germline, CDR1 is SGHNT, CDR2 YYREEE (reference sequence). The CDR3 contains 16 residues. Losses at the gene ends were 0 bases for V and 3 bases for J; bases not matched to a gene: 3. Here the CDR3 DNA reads TGTGCCAGCAGCTTGGGCTGGACTAGCGGGACAGATACGCAGTATTTT. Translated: CASSLGWTSGTDTQYF.

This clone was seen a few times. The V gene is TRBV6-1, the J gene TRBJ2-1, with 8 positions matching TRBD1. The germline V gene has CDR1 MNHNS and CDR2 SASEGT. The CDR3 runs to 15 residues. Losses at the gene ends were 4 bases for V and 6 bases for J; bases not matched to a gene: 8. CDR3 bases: TGTGCCAGCAGTGCCCAGGGGGCCTGGGGCAATGAGCAGTTCTTC. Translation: CASSAQGAWGNEQFF.